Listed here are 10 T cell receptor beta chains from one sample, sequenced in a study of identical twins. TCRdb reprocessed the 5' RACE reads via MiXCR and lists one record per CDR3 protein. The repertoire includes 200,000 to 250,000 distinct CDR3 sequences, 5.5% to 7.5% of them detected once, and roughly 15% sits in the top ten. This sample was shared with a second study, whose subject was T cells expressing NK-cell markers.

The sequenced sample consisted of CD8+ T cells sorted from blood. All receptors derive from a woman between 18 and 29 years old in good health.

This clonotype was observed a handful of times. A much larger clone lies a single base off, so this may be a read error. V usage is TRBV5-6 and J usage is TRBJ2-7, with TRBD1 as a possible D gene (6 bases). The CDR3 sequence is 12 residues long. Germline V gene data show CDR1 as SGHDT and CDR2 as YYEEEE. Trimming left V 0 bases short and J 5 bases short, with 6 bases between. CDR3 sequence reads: CASSLDRDEQYF. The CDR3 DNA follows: TGTGCCAGCAGCTTGGACAGGGACGAGCAGTACTTC.

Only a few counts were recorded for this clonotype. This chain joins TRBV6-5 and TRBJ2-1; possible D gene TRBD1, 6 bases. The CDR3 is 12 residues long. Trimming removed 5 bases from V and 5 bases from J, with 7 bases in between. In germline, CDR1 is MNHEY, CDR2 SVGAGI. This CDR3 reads CASSRDNNEQFF. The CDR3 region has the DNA TGTGCCAGCAGTAGGGACAACAATGAGCAGTTCTTC.

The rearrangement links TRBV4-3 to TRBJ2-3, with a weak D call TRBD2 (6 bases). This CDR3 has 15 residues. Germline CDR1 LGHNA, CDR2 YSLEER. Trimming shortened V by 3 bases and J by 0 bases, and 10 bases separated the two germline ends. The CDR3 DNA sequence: TGCGCCAGCAGCCAGGAGGGTCCTAGCACAGATACGCAGTATTTT. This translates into CASSQEGPSTDTQYF.

The CDR3 DNA sequence: TGTGCCAGCAGTTACGGACGGGGGGCGAACACTGAAGCTTTCTTT. Translation: CASSYGRGANTEAFF. This sequence joins TRBV6-2 or TRBV6-3 and TRBJ1-1; the D gene is possibly TRBD1 (6 bases). Germline values: CDR1 MNHEY, CDR2 SVGEGT. V was cut by 2 bases and J by 1 base, with 11 bases left in between. CDR3 length: 15 residues.

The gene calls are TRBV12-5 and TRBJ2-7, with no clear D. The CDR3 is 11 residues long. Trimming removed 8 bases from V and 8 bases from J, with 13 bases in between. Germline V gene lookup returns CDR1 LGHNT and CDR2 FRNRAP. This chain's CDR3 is CASSDTVQQYF. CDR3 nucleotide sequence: TGTGCTAGTTCCGACACGGTACAGCAGTACTTC. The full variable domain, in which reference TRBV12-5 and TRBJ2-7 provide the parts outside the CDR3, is DARVTQTPRHKVTEMGQEVTMRCQPILGHNTVFWYRQTMMQGLELLAYFRNRAPLDDSGMPKDRFSAEMPDATLATLKIQPSEPRDSAVYFCASSDTVQQYFGPGTRLTVT.

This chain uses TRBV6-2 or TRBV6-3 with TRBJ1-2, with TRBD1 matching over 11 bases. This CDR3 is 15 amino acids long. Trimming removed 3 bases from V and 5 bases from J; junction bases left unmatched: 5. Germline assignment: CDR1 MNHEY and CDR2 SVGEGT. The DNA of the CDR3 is TGTGCCAGCAGTTATGGAGGACAGGGGGCTTATGGCTACACCTTC. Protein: CASSYGGQGAYGYTF.

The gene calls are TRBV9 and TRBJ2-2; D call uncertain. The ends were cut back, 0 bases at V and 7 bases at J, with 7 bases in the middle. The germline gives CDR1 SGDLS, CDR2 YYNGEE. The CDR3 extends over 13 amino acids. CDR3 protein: CASSVGFGGELFF. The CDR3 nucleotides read TGTGCCAGCAGCGTAGGTTTCGGCGGGGAGCTGTTTTTT. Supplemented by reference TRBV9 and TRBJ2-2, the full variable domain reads DSGVTQTPKHLITATGQRVTLRCSPRSGDLSVYWYQQSLDQGLQFLIQYYNGEERAKGNILERFSAQQFPDLHSELNLSSLELGDSALYFCASSVGFGGELFFGEGSRLTVL.

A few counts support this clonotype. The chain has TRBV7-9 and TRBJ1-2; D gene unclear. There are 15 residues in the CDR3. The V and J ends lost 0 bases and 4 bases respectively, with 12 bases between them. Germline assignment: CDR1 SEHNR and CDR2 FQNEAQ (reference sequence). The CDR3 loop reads CASSLALVDSYGYTF. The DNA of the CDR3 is TGTGCCAGCAGCTTAGCGCTGGTAGACTCCTATGGCTACACCTTC. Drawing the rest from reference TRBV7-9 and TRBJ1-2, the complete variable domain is DTGVSQNPRHKITKRGQNVTFRCDPISEHNRLYWYRQTLGQGPEFLTYFQNEAQLEKSRLLSDRFSAERPKGSFSTLEIQRTEQGDSAMYLCASSLALVDSYGYTFGSGTRLTVV.

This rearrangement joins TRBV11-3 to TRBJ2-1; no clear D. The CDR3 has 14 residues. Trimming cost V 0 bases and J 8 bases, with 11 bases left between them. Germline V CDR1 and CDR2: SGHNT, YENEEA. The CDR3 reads CASSLDAPPHEQFF. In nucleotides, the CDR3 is TGTGCCAGCAGCTTAGATGCCCCCCCCCATGAGCAGTTCTTC.

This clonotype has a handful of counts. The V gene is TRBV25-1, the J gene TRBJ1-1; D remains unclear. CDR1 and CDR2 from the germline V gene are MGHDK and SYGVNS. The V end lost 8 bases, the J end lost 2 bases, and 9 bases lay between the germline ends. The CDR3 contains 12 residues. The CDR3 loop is CASGAINTEAFF. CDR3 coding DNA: TGTGCCAGCGGCGCCATCAACACTGAAGCTTTCTTT.